This TCR beta chain was sequenced during a study of blood T cell repertoires in COVID-19 (dated by TCRdb to about 2020). About the study as a whole: Samples from collaborators originated in the United States, Italy and Spain and spanned both the acute and convalescent phases of COVID-19. The material from the prospective study consisted of cDNA or gDNA derived from T cells, B-cell-depleted T cells, or PBMCs. Deeply sampled blood TCRbeta repertoires from subjects exposed to, actively infected with, or recovered from COVID-19 were included in the dataset. The repertoires were made available in a free public database intended to serve as a resource for research on the immune response to SARS-CoV-2. Samples came from the ongoing ImmuneRACE study (first 160 participants) plus 1,254 subjects from 6 global collaborators. Nearly every sample came with metadata listing a de-identified subject ID, COVID-19 status, age in years and sex. Where HLA class I and class II types were available, the types were taken from metadata supplied by the sample provider, not from assay-based typing.

This clone was seen only once. What antigen it recognizes has not been identified. There are no base qualities to consult, and no much larger clone falls within one base. TCRbeta CDR3 regions were amplified from genomic DNA by means of the immunoSEQ Assay, a bias-controlled multiplex PCR. The paper's processing steps were these. Nucleated cell counts per sample were estimated from amplification of reference gene primers within the assay. To quantify the absolute abundance of each unique TCRbeta CDR3 rearrangement, sequence reads were collapsed and filtered. For each sample, productive Simpson clonality was calculated as the square root of Simpson's diversity index over productive rearrangements. Entries here come from immuneACCESS through TCRdb and include only in-frame sequences with V and J called. Some clones fail to appear in such tables; in the studies checked, an unresolved V gene covers under half of the shortfall, and the cause of the remainder is unknown. D and trimming come from the DNA, and the V and J calls and clone size come from that table. The sample has approximately 270,000 clones on record, roughly 90% of them singletons. Approximately 2.9% of the sample is taken by the ten largest.

In the prospective study, participants were roughly 18 to 100 years old, resided in around 25 geographic areas of the United States, and were enrolled through a virtual design. In the prospective study, participants were assigned to cohorts based on the clinical history participants reported in a screening survey and a study questionnaire. Exposed participants were defined as having been in contact with someone with a PCR-confirmed or clinician-diagnosed COVID-19 case within 2 weeks of study entry. In the prospective study, whole blood, serum and a nasopharyngeal or oropharyngeal swab were collected from each participant by mobile phlebotomists. Participants in the prospective study had the option to provide additional blood draws and questionnaires over an approximately two-month period. Prospective study blood samples were shipped either frozen or at room temperature before DNA extraction. The CDR3 starts with the cysteine, ends with the phenylalanine, and has 16 residues. Only the CDR3 DNA stays, 48 bases, in frame from base 1. Trimming takes 4 bases off V and 4 bases off J; junction bases not matched to a gene: 11. CDR1 SGHVS and CDR2 FNYEAQ are derived from the germline V gene.

The study at large found these results: The quantity of clinical and demographic metadata differed by source and by participant and was supplied without curation.

The source material was PBMCs or T cells enriched from blood (not recorded which). The V and J segments used are TRBV7-6 and TRBJ2-5; the central 8 bases match TRBD2. The source of this sequence is a middle-aged man who had been exposed to COVID-19. The CDR3 protein is CASSSPSGGRRETQYF. The nucleotide sequence reads TGTGCCAGCAGCTCACCTTCGGGGGGGAGGAGAGAGACCCAGTACTTC.